This passage covers 10 T cell receptor beta chains from one sample sequenced in a study of T cell responses to AZD1222 COVID-19 vaccine. Clones were sequenced by immunoSEQ multiplex PCR, and TCRdb holds only the in-frame ones, with some missing. The sample includes 130,000 to 150,000 clones, approximately 92% of them seen just once. Sequencing used peripheral blood, obtained on day 0 of AZD1222 vaccination. These TCRs come from an adult in good health.

This rearrangement joins TRBV7-6 to TRBJ1-3; perhaps TRBD1 as D (5 bases). The CDR3 is 15 amino acids. Germline CDR1 and CDR2: SGHVS and FNYEAQ. V was shortened by 1 base and J by 4 bases, with 11 bases between the two germline ends. CDR3 sequence (DNA): TGTGCCAGCAGCTTAGGGGGGAATTCAGGAAACACCATATATTTT. Translation: CASSLGGNSGNTIYF.

CDR3: CASSSRGDTQYF. CDR3 DNA: TGTGCCAGCAGCTCCCGGGGAGATACGCAGTATTTT. V gene TRBV5-4 combines with J gene TRBJ2-3, with D tentatively TRBD2 (5 bases). Trimming left V 3 bases short and J 5 bases short, with 7 bases between. Germline-derived CDR1 and CDR2 are SGHNT and YYREEE (reference sequence). CDR3 length equals 12 residues. The whole variable domain, filled in from reference TRBV5-4 and TRBJ2-3, reads ETGVTQSPTHLIKTRGQQVTLRCSSQSGHNTVSWYQQALGQGPQFIFQYYREEENGRGNFPPRFSGLQFPNYSSELNVNALELDDSALYLCASSSRGDTQYFGPGTRLTVL.

J is TRBJ1-1 and V is TRBV7-3, with unresolved D. The CDR3 runs to 13 residues. V was clipped by 2 bases and J by 0 bases, with 4 bases between them. Germline values: CDR1 SGHTA, CDR2 FQGTGA. In nucleotides, the CDR3 is TGTGCCAGCAGCTTATATTTGAACACTGAAGCTTTCTTT. It yields the protein CASSLYLNTEAFF.

The chain recombines TRBV30 with TRBJ2-7; a possible D gene is TRBD1 (6 bases). The CDR3 runs 14 residues. V lost 2 bases to trimming and J lost 2 bases, with 13 bases between them. Looked up from germline, CDR1 is GTSNPN and CDR2 is SVGIG (reference sequence). Here the CDR3 DNA reads TGTGCCTGGAGTCCAACAGACAGGACCTACGAGCAGTACTTC. This sequence encodes CAWSPTDRTYEQYF.

The CDR3 coding sequence is TGTGCCAGCAGTGGCAGCCCCTTCACCACAAGCTCACCCCTCCACTTT. It encodes CASSGSPFTTSSPLHF. The V and J genes are TRBV9 and TRBJ1-6; D is uncertain. The CDR3 has 16 amino acids. CDR1 is SGDLS, CDR2 YYNGEE, per germline. The V end was cut by 5 bases, the J end by 10 bases, with 22 bases between.

In this sample, this clone turned up once. The chain couples TRBV7-7 to TRBJ2-5; TRBD1 agrees at 8 bases. Germline values: CDR1 SSHAT, CDR2 FNYEAQ (reference sequence). V trimming: 2 bases; J trimming: 7 bases; junction bases outside the gene matches: 12. The CDR3 has 16 residues. The DNA of the CDR3 is TGTGCCAGCAGCTTAACCGGGACAGGTGTAGGAGGGACCCAGTACTTC. Its protein is CASSLTGTGVGGTQYF.

This chain joins TRBV11-2 and TRBJ1-4; TRBD1 aligns across 9 bases. The CDR3 consists of 17 residues. The V and J ends lost 5 bases and 6 bases, in that order; junction bases with no gene match: 13. Germline CDR1 and CDR2: SGHAT and FQNNGV. The CDR3 spells CASSPRPPGQGDEKLFF. The CDR3 DNA is TGTGCCAGCAGCCCGAGGCCTCCGGGACAGGGAGATGAAAAACTGTTTTTT.

This clone has just one count. The J gene is TRBJ2-2, the V gene TRBV19, with 8 nucleotides matching TRBD2. The trim removed 6 bases at V and 1 base at J, leaving 7 bases unmatched. CDR3 length: 16 amino acids. Germline CDR1 is LNHDA and CDR2 is SQIVND (reference sequence). CDR3 residues: CASSQELAGNTGELFF. CDR3 DNA: TGTGCCAGTAGCCAAGAGCTAGCGGGGAACACCGGGGAGCTGTTTTTT. The full variable domain, rest sourced from reference TRBV19 and TRBJ2-2, is DGGITQSPKYLFRKEGQNVTLSCEQNLNHDAMYWYRQDPGQGLRLIYYSQIVNDFQKGDIAEGYSVSREKKESFPLTVTSAQKNPTAFYLCASSQELAGNTGELFFGEGSRLTVL.

V is TRBV7-3 and J is TRBJ2-5, with D perhaps TRBD2 (5 bases). The CDR3 loop spans 15 amino acids. Trimming cost V 5 bases and J 7 bases, with 20 bases left between them. Germline V gene lookup returns CDR1 SGHTA and CDR2 FQGTGA. The CDR3 here is CASSPGRRPEGTQYF. In DNA, the CDR3 is TGTGCCAGCAGCCCAGGACGGAGGCCTGAGGGGACCCAGTACTTC.

This clone appeared once. V and J are TRBV29-1 and TRBJ1-3, with D tentatively TRBD1 (5 bases). Between the trimmed V and J ends, which lost 0 bases and 8 bases, there was a span of 14 bases. Per the germline V gene, CDR1 is SQVTM and CDR2 is ANQGSEA. CDR3 length: 14 residues. CDR3 in DNA: TGCAGCGTTGAAGATAGGAGGAGGGGAGACACCATATATTTT. Residues: CSVEDRRRGDTIYF.